This T cell receptor beta chain came from a study of blood T cells in healthy people across ages. Study findings and constraints: What prevented conclusive comparison of naive and antigen-experienced cells was that PBMCs were unsorted.

The germline V gene has CDR1 LNHDA and CDR2 SQIVND (reference sequence). CDR3 length: 14 amino acids. The V segment lost 3 bases and the J segment 5 bases; nucleotides outside the gene matches: 3. Collection of about 9.4 milliliters of peripheral blood was performed for each donor. Using a J-beta primer mix together with a sample-barcoded 5' primer, a second PCR was run for about 7 to 12 cycles. Every single cDNA molecule received a tag from a template-switch adaptor with 12 random nucleotides. One entry per CDR3 protein, called by TCRdb with MiXCR from the 5' RACE reads. This table has 660,000 or so distinct CDR3 sequences, approximately 59% appearing once. This clonotype was observed once. Its matching antigen is unknown.

The receptor was isolated from a man in his fifties or sixties in good health. Sequenced material: blood. The chain combines TRBV19 with TRBJ2-5; 10 bases fit TRBD2. DNA of the CDR3: TGTGCCAGTAGTATGCTAGCGGGGGTTGAGACCCAGTACTTC. Translation: CASSMLAGVETQYF.